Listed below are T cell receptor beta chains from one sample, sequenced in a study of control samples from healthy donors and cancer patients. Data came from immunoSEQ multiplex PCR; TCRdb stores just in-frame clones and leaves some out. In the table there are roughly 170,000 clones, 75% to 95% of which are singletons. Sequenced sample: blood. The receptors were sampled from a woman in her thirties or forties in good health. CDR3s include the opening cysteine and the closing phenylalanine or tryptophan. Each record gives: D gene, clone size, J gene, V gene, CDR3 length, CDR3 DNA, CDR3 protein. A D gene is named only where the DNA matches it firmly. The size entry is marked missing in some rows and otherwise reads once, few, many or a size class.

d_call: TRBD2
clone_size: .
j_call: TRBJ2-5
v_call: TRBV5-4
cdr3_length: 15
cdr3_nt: TGTGCCAGCAGCCCTCGCGGGGGGTACCAAGAGACCCAGTACTTC
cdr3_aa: CASSPRGGYQETQYF

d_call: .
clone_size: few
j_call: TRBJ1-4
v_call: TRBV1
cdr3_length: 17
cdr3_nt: TGCACCAGCAGCCAAGATGACAGAATTGCAACTAATGAAAAACTGTTTTTT
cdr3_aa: CTSSQDDRIATNEKLFF

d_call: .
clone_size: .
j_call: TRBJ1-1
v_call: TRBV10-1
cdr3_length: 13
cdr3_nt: TGCGCCAGCAGTGAGCACAGAATCACTGAAGCTTTCTTT
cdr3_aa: CASSEHRITEAFF

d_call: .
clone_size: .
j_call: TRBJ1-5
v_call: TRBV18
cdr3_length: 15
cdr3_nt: TGTGCCAGCTCACCACAGGGGGGTAGCAATCAGCCCCAGCATTTT
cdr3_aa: CASSPQGGSNQPQHF

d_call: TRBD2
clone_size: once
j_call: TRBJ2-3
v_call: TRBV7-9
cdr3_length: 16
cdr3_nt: TGTGCCAGCAGCGTACCGGGGGGGCCTCGAGCAGATACGCAGTATTTT
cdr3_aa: CASSVPGGPRADTQYF

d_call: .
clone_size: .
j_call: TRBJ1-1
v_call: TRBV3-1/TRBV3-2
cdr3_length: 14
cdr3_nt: TGTGCCAGCAGAACGGTCCCGGGTGGGACTGAAGCTTTCTTT
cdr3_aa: CASRTVPGGTEAFF

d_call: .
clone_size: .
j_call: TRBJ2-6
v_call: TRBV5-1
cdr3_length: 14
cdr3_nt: TGCGCCAGCAGCCTAGACGGTAGGGCCAACGTCCTGACTTTC
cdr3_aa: CASSLDGRANVLTF

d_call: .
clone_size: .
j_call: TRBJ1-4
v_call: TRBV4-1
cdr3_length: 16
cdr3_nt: TGCGCCAGCAGCCAACCACCCTCCGGAACTAATGAAAAACTGTTTTTT
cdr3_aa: CASSQPPSGTNEKLFF

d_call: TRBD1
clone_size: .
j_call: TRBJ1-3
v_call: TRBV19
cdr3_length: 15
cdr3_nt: TGTGCCAGTAGTTGGCAGGGGGACTCTGGAAACACCATATATTTT
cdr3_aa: CASSWQGDSGNTIYF

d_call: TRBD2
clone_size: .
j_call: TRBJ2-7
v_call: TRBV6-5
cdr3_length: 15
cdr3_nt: TGTGCCAGCAGGGACGACGCTAGCGGGGGTACCGAGCAGTACTTC
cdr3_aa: CASRDDASGGTEQYF

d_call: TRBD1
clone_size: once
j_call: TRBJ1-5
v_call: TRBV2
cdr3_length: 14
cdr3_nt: TGTGCCAGCAGTGGAAGACAGGGGGATCAGCCCCAGCATTTT
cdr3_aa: CASSGRQGDQPQHF

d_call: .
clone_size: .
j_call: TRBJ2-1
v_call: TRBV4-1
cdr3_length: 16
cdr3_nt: TGCGCCAGCAGCCAAACAGACCTGTGGGCCTACAATGAGCAGTTCTTC
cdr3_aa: CASSQTDLWAYNEQFF

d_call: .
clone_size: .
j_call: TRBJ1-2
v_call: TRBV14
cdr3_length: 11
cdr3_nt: TGTAGGATAGGACAGAACTATGGCTACACCTTC
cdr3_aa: CRIGQNYGYTF

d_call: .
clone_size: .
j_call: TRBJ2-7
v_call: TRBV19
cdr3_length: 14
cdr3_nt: TGTGCCAGTAGTATTTTTGGCAGGGAATACGAGCAGTACTTC
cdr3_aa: CASSIFGREYEQYF

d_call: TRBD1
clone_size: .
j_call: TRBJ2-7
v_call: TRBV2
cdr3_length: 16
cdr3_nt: TGTGCCAGCATTTCCTTAACCGGGACAGGGGACTACGAGCAGTACTTC
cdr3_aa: CASISLTGTGDYEQYF

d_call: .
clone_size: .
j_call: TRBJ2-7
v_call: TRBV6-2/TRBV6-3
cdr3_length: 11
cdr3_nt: TGTGCCAGCAGTCTCTCGAGAGAGCAGTACTTC
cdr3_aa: CASSLSREQYF

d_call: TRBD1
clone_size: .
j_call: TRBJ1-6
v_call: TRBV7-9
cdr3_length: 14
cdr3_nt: TGTGCCAGCAGCACGGGACAGAATAATTCACCCCTCCACTTT
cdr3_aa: CASSTGQNNSPLHF

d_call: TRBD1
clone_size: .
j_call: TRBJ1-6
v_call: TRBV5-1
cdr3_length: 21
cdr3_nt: TGCGCCAGCAGCTGGATGACAGGGTCCAATTCACCTCTTGTGTCCAATTCACCCCTCCACTTT
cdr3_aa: CASSWMTGSNSPLVSNSPLHF

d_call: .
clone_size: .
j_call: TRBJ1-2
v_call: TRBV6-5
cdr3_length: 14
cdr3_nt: TGTGCCAGCAGTTACTCGATCCAGGGCGGTGGCTACACCTTC
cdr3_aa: CASSYSIQGGGYTF

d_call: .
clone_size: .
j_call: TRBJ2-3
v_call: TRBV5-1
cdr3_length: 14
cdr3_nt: TGCGCCAGCAGCTCCGTCCAGGCCACAGATACGCAGTATTTT
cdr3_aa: CASSSVQATDTQYF

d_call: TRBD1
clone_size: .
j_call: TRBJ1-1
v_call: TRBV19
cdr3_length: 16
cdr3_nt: TGTGCCAGTAGTGGCCAGGGGGGGGCCATGAACACTGAAGCTTTCTTT
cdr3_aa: CASSGQGGAMNTEAFF

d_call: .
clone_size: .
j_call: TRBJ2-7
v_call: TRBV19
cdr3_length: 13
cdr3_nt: TGTGCCAGTAGGCGGGTGGGTACCTACGAGCAGTACTTC
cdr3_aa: CASRRVGTYEQYF

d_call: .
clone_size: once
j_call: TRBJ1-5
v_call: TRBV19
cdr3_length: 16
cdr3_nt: TGTGCCAGTAGTATAGATCAAGAGGCAGGCAATCAGCCCCAGCATTTT
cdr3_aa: CASSIDQEAGNQPQHF

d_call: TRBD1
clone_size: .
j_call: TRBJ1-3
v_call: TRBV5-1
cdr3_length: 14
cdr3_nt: TGCGCCAGCAGCCCCGGACAGGGCGGGGACACCATATATTTT
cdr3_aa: CASSPGQGGDTIYF

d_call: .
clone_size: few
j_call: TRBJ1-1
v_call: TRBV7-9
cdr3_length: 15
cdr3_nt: TGTGCCAGCAGCTCCTATGGGGGGGTGGGCACTGAAGCTTTCTTT
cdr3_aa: CASSSYGGVGTEAFF

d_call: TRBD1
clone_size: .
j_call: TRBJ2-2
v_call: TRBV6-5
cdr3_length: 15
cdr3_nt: TGTGCCAGCAGGACCCTGACAGGGTCCACCGGGGAGCTGTTTTTT
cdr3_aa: CASRTLTGSTGELFF

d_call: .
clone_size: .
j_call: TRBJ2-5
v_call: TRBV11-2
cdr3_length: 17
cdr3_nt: TGTGCCAGCAGCTTAGATCCCCTAGACCCCCCACAAGAGACCCAGTACTTC
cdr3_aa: CASSLDPLDPPQETQYF

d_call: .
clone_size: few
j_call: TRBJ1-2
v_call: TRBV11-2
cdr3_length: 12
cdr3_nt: TGTGCCAGCAGCCTAGATCACTATGGCTACACCTTC
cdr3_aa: CASSLDHYGYTF

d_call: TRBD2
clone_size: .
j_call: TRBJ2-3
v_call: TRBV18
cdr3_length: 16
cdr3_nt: TGTGCCAGCTCACCGGCGGAGCGGGGGGGCGCGGATACGCAGTATTTT
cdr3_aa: CASSPAERGGADTQYF

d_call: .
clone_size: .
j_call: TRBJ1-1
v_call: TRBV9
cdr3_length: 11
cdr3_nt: TGTGCCAGCAGCGGGCCCCGGGGGGCTTTCTTT
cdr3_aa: CASSGPRGAFF

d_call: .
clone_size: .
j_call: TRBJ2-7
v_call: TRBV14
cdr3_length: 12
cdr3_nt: TGTGCCAGCAGCCAAGACGCGTACGAGCAGTACTTC
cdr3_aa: CASSQDAYEQYF

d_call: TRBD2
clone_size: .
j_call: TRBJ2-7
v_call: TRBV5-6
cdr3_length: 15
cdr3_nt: TGTGCCAGCAGCTGGGGGACTAGCGGGGGAGGCGAGCAGTACTTC
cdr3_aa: CASSWGTSGGGEQYF

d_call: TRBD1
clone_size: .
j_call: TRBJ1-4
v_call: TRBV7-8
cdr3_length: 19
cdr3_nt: TGTGCCAGCAGCTTAGAACCGGGACAGGGGTCGATGAGTCATGAAAAACTGTTTTTT
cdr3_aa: CASSLEPGQGSMSHEKLFF

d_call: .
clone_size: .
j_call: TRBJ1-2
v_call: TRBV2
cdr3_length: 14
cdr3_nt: TGTGCCAGCCATATGACCTTACTTTCCTATGGCTACACCTTC
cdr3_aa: CASHMTLLSYGYTF

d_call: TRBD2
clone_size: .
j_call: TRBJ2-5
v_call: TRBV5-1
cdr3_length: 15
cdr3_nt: TGCGCCAGCAGCATTAGCGGGGGGGCCAGAGAGACCCAGTACTTC
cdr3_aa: CASSISGGARETQYF

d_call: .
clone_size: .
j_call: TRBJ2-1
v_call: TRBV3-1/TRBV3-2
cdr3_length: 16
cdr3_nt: TGTGCCAGCAGTCAAGTGGGTGACAGCTCCTACAATGAGCAGTTCTTC
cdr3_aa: CASSQVGDSSYNEQFF

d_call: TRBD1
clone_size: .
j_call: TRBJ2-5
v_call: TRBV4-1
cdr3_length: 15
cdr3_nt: TGCGCCAGCAGCCTCCGACACAGGGGGCAAGAGACCCAGTACTTC
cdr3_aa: CASSLRHRGQETQYF

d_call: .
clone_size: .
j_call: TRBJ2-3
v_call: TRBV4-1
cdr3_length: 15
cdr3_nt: TGCGCCAGCAGCCCCTCACAAAAAATCACAGATACGCAGTATTTT
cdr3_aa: CASSPSQKITDTQYF

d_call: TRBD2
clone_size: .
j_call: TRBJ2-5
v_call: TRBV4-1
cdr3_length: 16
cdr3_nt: TGCGCCAGCAGCCAAGTAGCGGGAAGACGTAGAGAGACCCAGTACTTC
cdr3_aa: CASSQVAGRRRETQYF

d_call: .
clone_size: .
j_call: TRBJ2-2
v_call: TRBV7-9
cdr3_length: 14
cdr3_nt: TGTGCCAGCAGCTTAGCAGGGAACACCGGGGAGCTGTTTTTT
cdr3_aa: CASSLAGNTGELFF

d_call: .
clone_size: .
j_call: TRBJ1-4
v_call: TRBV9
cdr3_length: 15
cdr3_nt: TGTGCCAGCAGCGTAGACCCGGGGGCTTATGAAAAACTGTTTTTT
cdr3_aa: CASSVDPGAYEKLFF

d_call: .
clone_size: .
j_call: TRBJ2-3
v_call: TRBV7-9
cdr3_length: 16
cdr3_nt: TGTGCCAGCAGCCACTCCGGGCCGAGGGATCGAGATACGCAGTATTTT
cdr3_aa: CASSHSGPRDRDTQYF

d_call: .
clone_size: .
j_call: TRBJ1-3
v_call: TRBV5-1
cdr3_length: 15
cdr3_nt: TGCGCCAGCAGCCCGGGGGAGAGCTCTGGAAACACCATATATTTT
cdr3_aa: CASSPGESSGNTIYF